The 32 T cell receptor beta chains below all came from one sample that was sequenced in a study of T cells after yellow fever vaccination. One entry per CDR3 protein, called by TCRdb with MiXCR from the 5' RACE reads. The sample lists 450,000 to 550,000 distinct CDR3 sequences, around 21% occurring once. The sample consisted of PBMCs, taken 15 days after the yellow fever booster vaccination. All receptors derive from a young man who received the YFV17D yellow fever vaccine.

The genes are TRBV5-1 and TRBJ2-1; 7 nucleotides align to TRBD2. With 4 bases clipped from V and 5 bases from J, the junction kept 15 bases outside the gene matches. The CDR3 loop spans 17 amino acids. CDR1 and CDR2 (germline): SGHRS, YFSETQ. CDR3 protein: CASSPPRAGDPHNEQFF. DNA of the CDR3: TGCGCCAGCAGCCCCCCTCGCGCGGGAGATCCTCACAATGAGCAGTTCTTC. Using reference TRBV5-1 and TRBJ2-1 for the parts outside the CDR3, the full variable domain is KAGVTQTPRYLIKTRGQQVTLSCSPISGHRSVSWYQQTPGQGLQFLFEYFSETQRNKGNFPGRFSGRQFSNSRSEMNVSTLELGDSALYLCASSPPRAGDPHNEQFFGPGTRLTVL.

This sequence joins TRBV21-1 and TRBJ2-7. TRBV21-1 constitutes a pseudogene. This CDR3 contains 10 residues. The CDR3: CASSKMEQYF. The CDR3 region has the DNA TGTGCCAGCAGCAAAATGGAGCAGTACTTC.

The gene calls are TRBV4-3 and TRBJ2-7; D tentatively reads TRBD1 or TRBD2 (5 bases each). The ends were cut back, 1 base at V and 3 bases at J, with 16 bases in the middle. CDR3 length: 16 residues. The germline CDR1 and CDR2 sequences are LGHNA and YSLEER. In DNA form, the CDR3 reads TGCGCCAGCAGCCAAGGGGTAGGGACGAATGTCTACGAGCAGTACTTC. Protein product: CASSQGVGTNVYEQYF.

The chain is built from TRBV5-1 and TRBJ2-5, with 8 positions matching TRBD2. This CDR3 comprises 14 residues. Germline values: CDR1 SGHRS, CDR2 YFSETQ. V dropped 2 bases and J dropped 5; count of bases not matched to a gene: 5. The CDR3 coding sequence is TGCGCCAGCAGCTTCCGACTAGCGAGTGAGACCCAGTACTTC. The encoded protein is CASSFRLASETQYF.

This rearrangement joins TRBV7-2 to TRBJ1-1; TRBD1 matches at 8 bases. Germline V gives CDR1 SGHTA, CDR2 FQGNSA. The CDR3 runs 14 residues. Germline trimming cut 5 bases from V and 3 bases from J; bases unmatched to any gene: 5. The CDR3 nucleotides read TGTGCCAGCAGCACGTCGACAGGGGACACTGAAGCTTTCTTT. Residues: CASSTSTGDTEAFF.

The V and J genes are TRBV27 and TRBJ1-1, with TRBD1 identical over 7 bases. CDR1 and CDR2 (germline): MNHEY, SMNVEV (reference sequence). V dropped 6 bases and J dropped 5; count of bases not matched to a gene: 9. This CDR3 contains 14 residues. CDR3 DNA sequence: TGTGCCAGCAGGTTGGACAGGAGGAGAACTGAAGCTTTCTTT. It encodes CASRLDRRRTEAFF.

CDR3 DNA sequence: TGTGCCAGCAGCTTAACGGGAGAGGTTACGCAGTATTTT. Translation gives CASSLTGEVTQYF. The chain employs TRBV7-9 and TRBJ2-3; D is perhaps TRBD2 (6 bases). V lost 2 bases, J lost 8 bases, and 11 bases lay in between. Germline V gene lookup returns CDR1 SEHNR and CDR2 FQNEAQ (reference sequence). This CDR3 region has 13 residues.

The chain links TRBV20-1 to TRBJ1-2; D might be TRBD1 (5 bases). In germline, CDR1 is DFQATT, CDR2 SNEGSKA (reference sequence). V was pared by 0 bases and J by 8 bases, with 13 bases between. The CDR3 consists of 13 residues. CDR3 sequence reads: CSARDGGVAGYTF. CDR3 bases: TGCAGTGCTAGAGATGGAGGGGTAGCGGGCTACACCTTC.

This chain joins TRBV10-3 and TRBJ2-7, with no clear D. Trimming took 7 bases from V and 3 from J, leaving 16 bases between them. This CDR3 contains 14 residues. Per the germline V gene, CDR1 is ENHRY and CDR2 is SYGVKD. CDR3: CAITSTEKNYEQYF. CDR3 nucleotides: TGTGCCATCACTAGTACAGAGAAAAACTACGAGCAGTACTTC.

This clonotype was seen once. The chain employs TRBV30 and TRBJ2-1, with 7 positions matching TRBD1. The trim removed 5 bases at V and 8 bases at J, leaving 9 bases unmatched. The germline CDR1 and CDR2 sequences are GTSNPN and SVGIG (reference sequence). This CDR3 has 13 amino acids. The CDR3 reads CAWATGLQDEQFF. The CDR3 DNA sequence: TGTGCCTGGGCGACAGGGCTTCAGGATGAGCAGTTCTTC.

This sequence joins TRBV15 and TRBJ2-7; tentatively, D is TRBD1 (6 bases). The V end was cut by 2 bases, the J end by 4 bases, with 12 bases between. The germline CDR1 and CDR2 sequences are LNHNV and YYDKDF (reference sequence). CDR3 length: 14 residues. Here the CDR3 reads CATSRPGQLYEQYF. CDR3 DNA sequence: TGTGCCACCAGCAGACCTGGACAGCTATACGAGCAGTACTTC.

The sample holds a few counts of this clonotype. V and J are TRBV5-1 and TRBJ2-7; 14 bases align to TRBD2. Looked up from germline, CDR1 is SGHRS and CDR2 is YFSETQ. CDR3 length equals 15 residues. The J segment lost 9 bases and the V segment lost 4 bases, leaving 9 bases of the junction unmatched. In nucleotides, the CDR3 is TGCGCCAGCAGCCTGGGGACTAGCGGGAGAGCTGTGCAGTACTTC. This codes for CASSLGTSGRAVQYF. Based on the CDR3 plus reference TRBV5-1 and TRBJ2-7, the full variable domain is KAGVTQTPRYLIKTRGQQVTLSCSPISGHRSVSWYQQTPGQGLQFLFEYFSETQRNKGNFPGRFSGRQFSNSRSEMNVSTLELGDSALYLCASSLGTSGRAVQYFGPGTRLTVT.

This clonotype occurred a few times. The CDR3 region is CASSQVTGGETQYF. The CDR3 DNA follows: TGCGCCAGCAGCCAAGTAACGGGTGGAGAGACCCAGTACTTC. The chain carries TRBV4-3 and TRBJ2-5; D is unresolved. The CDR3 covers 14 residues. CDR1 is LGHNA, CDR2 YSLEER, per germline. V was shortened by 1 base and J by 4 bases, with 10 bases between the two germline ends.

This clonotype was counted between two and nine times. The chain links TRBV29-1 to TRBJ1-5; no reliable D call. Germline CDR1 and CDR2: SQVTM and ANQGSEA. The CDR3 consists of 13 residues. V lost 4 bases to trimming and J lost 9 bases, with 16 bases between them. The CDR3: CSVAEGPGGPQHF. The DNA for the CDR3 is TGCAGCGTTGCGGAGGGCCCCGGTGGGCCCCAGCATTTT.

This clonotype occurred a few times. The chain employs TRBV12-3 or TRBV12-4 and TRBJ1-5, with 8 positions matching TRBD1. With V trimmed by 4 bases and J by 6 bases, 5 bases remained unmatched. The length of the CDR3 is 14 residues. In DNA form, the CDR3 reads TGTGCCAGCAGTTGGACAGGGAACGGTCAGCCCCAGCATTTT. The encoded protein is CASSWTGNGQPQHF.

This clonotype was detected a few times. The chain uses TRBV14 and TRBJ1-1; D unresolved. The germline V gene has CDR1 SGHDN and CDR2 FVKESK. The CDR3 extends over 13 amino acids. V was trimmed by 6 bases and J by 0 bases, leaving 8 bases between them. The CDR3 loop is CASRRYLNTEAFF. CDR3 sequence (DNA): TGTGCCAGCAGGCGCTATTTGAACACTGAAGCTTTCTTT. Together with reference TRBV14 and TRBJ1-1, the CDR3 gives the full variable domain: EAGVTQFPSHSVIEKGQTVTLRCDPISGHDNLYWYRRVMGKEIKFLLHFVKESKQDESGMPNNRFLAERTGGTYSTLKVQPAELEDSGVYFCASRRYLNTEAFFGQGTRLTVV.

The CDR3 protein is CATEGQGVYEQYF. CDR3 in DNA: TGTGCCACCGAAGGACAGGGGGTCTACGAGCAGTACTTC. This sequence joins TRBV10-3 and TRBJ2-7; 10 nucleotides match TRBD1. The CDR3 runs to 13 residues. J was trimmed by 3 bases and V by 10 bases; bases with no gene match: 6. Germline CDR1 and CDR2: ENHRY and SYGVKD.

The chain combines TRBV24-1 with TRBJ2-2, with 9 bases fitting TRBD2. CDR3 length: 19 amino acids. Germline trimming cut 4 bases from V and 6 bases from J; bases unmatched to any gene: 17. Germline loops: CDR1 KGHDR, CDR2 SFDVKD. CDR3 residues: CATSEYPTSGPNISGELFF. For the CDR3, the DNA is TGTGCCACCAGTGAATATCCGACTAGCGGACCTAATATCTCCGGGGAGCTGTTTTTT.

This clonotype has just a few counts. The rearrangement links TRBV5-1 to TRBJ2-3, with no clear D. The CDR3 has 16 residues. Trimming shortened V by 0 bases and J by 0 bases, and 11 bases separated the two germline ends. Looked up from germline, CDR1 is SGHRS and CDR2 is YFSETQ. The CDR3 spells CASSLARLASTDTQYF. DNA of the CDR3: TGCGCCAGCAGCTTGGCCAGGCTGGCTAGCACAGATACGCAGTATTTT.

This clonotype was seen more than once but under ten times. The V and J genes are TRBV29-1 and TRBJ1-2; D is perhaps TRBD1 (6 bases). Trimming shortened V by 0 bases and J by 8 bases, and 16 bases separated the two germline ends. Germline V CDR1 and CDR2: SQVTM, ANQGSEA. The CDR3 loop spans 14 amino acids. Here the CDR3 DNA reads TGCAGCGTTGAAGATGATTGGACAGAGAGGGGCTACACCTTC. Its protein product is CSVEDDWTERGYTF.

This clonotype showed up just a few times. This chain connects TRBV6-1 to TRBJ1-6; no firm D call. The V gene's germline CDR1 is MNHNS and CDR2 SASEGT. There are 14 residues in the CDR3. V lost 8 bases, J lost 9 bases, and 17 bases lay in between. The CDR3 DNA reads TGTGCCAGCCGAGTTGCGATTCCGGGTTCACCCCTCCACTTT. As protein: CASRVAIPGSPLHF.

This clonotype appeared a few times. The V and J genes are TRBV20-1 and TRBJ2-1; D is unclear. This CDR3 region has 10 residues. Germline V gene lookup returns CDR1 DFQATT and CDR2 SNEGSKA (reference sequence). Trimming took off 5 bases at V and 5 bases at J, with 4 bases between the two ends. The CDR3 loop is CSAENNEQFF. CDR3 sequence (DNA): TGCAGTGCTGAGAACAATGAGCAGTTCTTC.

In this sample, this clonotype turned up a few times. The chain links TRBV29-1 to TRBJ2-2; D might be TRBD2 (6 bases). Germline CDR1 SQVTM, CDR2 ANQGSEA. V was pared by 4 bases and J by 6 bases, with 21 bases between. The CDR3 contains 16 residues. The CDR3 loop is CSVVVGGAISPGELFF. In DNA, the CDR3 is TGCAGCGTTGTAGTTGGCGGGGCGATTTCACCCGGGGAGCTGTTTTTT.

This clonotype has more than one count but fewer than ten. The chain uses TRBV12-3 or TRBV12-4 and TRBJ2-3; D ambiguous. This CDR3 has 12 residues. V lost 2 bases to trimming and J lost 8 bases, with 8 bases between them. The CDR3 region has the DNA TGTGCCAGCAGTTTACTGGGGTCTACGCAGTATTTT. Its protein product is CASSLLGSTQYF.

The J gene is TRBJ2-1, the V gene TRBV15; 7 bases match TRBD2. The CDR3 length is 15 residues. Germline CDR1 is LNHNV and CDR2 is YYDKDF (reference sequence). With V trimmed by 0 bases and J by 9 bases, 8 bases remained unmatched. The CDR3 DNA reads TGTGCCACCAGCAGAGAAGGGACGCGGGAGTTTGAGCAGTTCTTC. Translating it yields CATSREGTREFEQFF.

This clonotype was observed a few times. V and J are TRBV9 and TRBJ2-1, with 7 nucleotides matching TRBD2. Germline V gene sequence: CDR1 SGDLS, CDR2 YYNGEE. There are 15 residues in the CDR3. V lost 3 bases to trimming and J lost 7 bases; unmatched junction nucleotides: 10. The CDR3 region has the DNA TGTGCCAGCAGCGAGATAGGTAGCGGGCGAAATGAGCAGTTCTTC. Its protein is CASSEIGSGRNEQFF.

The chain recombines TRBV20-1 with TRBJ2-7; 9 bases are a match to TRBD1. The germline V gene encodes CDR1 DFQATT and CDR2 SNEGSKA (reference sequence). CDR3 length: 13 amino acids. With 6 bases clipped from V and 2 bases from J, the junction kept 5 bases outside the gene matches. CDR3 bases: TGCAGTGCCTTTCGACAGGGGGCCTACGAGCAGTACTTC. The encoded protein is CSAFRQGAYEQYF.

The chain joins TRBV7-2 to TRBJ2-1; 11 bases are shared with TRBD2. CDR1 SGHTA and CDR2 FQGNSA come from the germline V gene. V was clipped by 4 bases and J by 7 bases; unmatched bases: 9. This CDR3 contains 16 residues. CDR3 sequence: CASSYLAGGWGNEQFF. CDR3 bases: TGTGCCAGCAGCTACTTAGCGGGAGGGTGGGGGAATGAGCAGTTCTTC.

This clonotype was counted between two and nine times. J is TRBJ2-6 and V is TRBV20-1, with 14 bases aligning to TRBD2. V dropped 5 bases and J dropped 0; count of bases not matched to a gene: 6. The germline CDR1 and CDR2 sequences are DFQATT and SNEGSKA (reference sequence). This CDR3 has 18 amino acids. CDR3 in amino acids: CSAPTGTSGSSGANVLTF. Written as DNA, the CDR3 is TGCAGTGCTCCCACCGGGACTAGCGGGAGCTCTGGGGCCAACGTCCTGACTTTC.

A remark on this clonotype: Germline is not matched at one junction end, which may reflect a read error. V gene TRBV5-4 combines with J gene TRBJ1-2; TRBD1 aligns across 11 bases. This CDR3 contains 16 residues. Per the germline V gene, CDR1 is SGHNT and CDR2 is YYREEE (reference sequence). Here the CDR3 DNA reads TGTGCCAGCAGTTTGGGGACAGGGGGTACTAACTATGGCTACACCTTC. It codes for CASSLGTGGTNYGYTF. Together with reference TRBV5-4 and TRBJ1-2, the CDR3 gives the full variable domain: ETGVTQSPTHLIKTRGQQVTLRCSSQSGHNTVSWYQQALGQGPQFIFQYYREEENGRGNFPPRFSGLQFPNYSSELNVNALELDDSALYLCASSLGTGGTNYGYTFGSGTRLTVV.

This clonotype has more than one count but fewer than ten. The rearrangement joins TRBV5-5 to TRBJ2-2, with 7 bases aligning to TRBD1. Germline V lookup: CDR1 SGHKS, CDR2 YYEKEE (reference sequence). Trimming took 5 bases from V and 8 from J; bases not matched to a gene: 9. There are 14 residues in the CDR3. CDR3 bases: TGTGCCAGCAGTACAAGACAGGGTCAGGGGGAGCTGTTTTTT. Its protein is CASSTRQGQGELFF.

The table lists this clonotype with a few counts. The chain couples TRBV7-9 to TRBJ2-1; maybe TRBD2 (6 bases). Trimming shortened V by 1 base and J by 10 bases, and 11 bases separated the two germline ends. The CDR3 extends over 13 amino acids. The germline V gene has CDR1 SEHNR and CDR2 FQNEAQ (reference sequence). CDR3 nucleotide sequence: TGTGCCAGCAGCTTAGTTGGTGGGAGGGAGCAGTTCTTC. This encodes CASSLVGGREQFF.